The 10 T cell receptor beta chains given below trace back to one sample, sequenced in a study of blood T cell repertoires in COVID-19 (dated by TCRdb to between 2020 and 2021). Libraries came from the immunoSEQ multiplex PCR assay. TCRdb provides this immuneACCESS table in a form limited to in-frame rearrangements. Some clones are lacking; in checked studies, under half of them reflect an unresolved V gene, and why the rest are absent is not known. In all, the sample holds approximately 250,000 clones, and 82% of those were seen once. The ten biggest clones cover roughly 15% of the sample. Sequenced: PBMCs or T cells enriched from blood (not recorded which). The receptors were sampled from a man in his forties who had recovered from COVID-19.

V gene TRBV18 combines with J gene TRBJ1-1; tentatively, D is TRBD1 (6 bases). Trimming removed 0 bases from V and 4 bases from J, with 9 bases in between. CDR3 length equals 14 residues. Looked up from germline, CDR1 is KGHSH and CDR2 is LQKENI. The CDR3 loop is CASSPPPGVTEAFF. The CDR3 nucleotides read TGTGCCAGCTCACCACCGCCAGGGGTCACTGAAGCTTTCTTT.

The V call is TRBV18, the J call TRBJ2-3; 9 bases align to TRBD1. The junction had 8 bases not matched to a gene; V was cut back by 1 base and J by 0 bases. The CDR3 has 18 amino acids. Germline V gene sequence: CDR1 KGHSH, CDR2 LQKENI. The CDR3 reads CASSPLGWGQGSTDTQYF. The DNA of the CDR3 is TGTGCCAGCTCACCACTGGGCTGGGGACAGGGAAGCACAGATACGCAGTATTTT.

This sequence joins TRBV28 and TRBJ2-5, with TRBD2 matching 12 bases. Germline V gene lookup returns CDR1 MDHEN and CDR2 SYDVKM. The CDR3 covers 17 residues. V dropped 4 bases and J dropped 4; count of bases not matched to a gene: 10. Written as DNA, the CDR3 is TGTGCCAGCAGTTCCTTCCTCCTAGCGGGGGGGGGAGAGACCCAGTACTTC. This gives the protein CASSSFLLAGGGETQYF.

V and J are TRBV2 and TRBJ1-1; D is undetermined. The CDR3 extends over 12 amino acids. Deletions cut 8 bases from V and 0 bases from J, with 7 bases between. The germline gives CDR1 SNHLY, CDR2 FYNNEI. CDR3 amino acids: CASLSVNTEAFF. CDR3 coding DNA: TGTGCCAGCCTCTCGGTGAACACTGAAGCTTTCTTT.

The CDR3 nucleotides read TGCAGCGTTGGCCTCGGCGGGCCCCAGCATTTT. Encoded protein: CSVGLGGPQHF. The chain combines TRBV29-1 with TRBJ1-5; D ambiguous. Germline CDR1 and CDR2: SQVTM and ANQGSEA. This CDR3 is 11 amino acids long. V dropped 4 bases and J dropped 9 bases, with 10 bases sitting between them.

The CDR3 spells CASSLPRGQGLYNSPLHF. CDR3 in DNA: TGTGCCAGCAGCCTCCCTCGGGGACAGGGCCTCTATAATTCACCCCTCCACTTT. V and J are TRBV7-9 and TRBJ1-6; 9 bases agree with TRBD1. Germline CDR1 and CDR2: SEHNR and FQNEAQ (reference sequence). V shed 5 bases and J 3 bases; nucleotides not matched to a gene: 11. This CDR3 is built from 18 residues.

This clone was detected once. The rearrangement links TRBV6-5 to TRBJ2-1; D is possibly TRBD2 (6 bases). Trimming shortened V by 6 bases and J by 3 bases, and 15 bases separated the two germline ends. Germline V gene sequence: CDR1 MNHEY, CDR2 SVGAGI. CDR3 length equals 15 residues. The CDR3, as DNA: TGTGCCAGCAGCGTCAGGTGGGGGGTCTACAATGAGCAGTTCTTC. It codes for CASSVRWGVYNEQFF.

In its sample, this clone was seen once. The CDR3 DNA follows: TGTGCCAGCAGTTATACACGGGGGACAGATACGCAGTATTTT. It is translated as CASSYTRGTDTQYF. This rearrangement joins TRBV2 to TRBJ2-3, with D maybe TRBD2 (6 bases). The V gene lost 5 bases and the J gene lost 3 bases, with 12 bases spanning the gap. CDR1 and CDR2 (germline): SNHLY, FYNNEI. This CDR3 is built from 14 residues.

The rearrangement joins TRBV6-5 to TRBJ1-6; D remains unclear. The ends were cut back, 2 bases at V and 6 bases at J, with 11 bases in the middle. Germline values: CDR1 MNHEY, CDR2 SVGAGI. This CDR3 is built from 15 residues. This CDR3 reads CASSYVGAANSPLHF. The CDR3 region has the DNA TGTGCCAGCAGTTACGTGGGAGCTGCTAATTCACCCCTCCACTTT.

This chain uses TRBV5-1 with TRBJ2-7; 11 bases fit TRBD1. The V gene's germline CDR1 is SGHRS and CDR2 YFSETQ. The CDR3 loop spans 15 amino acids. The V and J ends lost 4 bases and 6 bases, in that order; junction bases with no gene match: 9. The CDR3 here is CASSVRTGGPGEQYF. CDR3 nucleotide sequence: TGCGCCAGCAGCGTCAGGACAGGGGGCCCCGGCGAGCAGTACTTC. The complete variable domain, with remaining parts taken from reference TRBV5-1 and TRBJ2-7, reads KAGVTQTPRYLIKTRGQQVTLSCSPISGHRSVSWYQQTPGQGLQFLFEYFSETQRNKGNFPGRFSGRQFSNSRSEMNVSTLELGDSALYLCASSVRTGGPGEQYFGPGTRLTVT.